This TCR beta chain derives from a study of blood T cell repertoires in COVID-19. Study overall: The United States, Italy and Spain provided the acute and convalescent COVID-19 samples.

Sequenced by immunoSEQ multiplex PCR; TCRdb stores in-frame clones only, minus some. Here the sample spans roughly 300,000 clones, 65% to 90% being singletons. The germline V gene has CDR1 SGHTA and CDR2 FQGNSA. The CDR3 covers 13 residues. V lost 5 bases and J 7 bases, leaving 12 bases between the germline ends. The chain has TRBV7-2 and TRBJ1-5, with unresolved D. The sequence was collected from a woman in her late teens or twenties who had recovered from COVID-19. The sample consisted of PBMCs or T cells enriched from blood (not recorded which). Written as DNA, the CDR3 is TGTGCCAGCAGCGTATTTACGAGCCAGCCCCAGCATTTT. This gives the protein CASSVFTSQPQHF.